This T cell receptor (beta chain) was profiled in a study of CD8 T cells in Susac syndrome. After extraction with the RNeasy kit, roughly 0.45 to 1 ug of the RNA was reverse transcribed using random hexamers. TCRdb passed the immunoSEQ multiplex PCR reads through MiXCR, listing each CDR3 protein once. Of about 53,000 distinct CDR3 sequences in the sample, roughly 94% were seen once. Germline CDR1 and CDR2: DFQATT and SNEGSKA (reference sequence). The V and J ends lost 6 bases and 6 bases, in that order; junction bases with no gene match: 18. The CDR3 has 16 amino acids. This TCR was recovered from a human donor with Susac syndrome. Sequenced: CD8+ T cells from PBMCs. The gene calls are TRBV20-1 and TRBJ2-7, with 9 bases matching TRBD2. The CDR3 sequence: CSAVGGGGAFSIEQYF. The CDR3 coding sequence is TGCAGTGCGGTCGGTGGCGGGGGGGCCTTTAGTATCGAGCAGTACTTC.